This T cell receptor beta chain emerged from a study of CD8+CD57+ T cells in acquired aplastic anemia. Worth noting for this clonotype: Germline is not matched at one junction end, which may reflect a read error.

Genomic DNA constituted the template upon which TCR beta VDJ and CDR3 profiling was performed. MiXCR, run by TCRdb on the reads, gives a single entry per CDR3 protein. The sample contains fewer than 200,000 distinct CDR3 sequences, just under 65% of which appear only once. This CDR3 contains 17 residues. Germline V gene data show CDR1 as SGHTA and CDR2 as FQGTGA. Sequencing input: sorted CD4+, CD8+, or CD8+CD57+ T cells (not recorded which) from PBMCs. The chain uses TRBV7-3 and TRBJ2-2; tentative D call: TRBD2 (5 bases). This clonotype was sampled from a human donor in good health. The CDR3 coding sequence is TGCGCCAGCAGCCAAGTGGGGAGCGGCGATGGCGCCGGGGAGCTGTTTTTT. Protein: CASSQVGSGDGAGELFF.